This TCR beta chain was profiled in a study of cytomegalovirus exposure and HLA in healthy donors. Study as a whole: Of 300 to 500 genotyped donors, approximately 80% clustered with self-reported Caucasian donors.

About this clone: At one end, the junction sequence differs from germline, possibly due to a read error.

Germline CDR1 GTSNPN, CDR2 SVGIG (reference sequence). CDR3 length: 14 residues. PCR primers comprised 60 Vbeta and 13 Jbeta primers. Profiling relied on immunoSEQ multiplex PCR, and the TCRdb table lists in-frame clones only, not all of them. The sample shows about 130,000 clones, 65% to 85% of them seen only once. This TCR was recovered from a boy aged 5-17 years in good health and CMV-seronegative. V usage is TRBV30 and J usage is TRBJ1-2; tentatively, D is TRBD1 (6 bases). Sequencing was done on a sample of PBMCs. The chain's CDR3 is CAWSEGVFGYGYPF. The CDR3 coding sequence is TGTGCCTGGAGTGAGGGGGTCTTTGGCTATGGCTACCCCTTC. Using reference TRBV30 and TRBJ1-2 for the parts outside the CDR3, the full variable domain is SQTIHQWPATLVQPVGSPLSLECTVEGTSNPNLYWYRQAAGRGLQLLFYSVGIGQISSEVPQNLSASRPQDRQFILSSKKLLLSDSGFYLCAWSEGVFGYGYPFGSGTRLTVV.